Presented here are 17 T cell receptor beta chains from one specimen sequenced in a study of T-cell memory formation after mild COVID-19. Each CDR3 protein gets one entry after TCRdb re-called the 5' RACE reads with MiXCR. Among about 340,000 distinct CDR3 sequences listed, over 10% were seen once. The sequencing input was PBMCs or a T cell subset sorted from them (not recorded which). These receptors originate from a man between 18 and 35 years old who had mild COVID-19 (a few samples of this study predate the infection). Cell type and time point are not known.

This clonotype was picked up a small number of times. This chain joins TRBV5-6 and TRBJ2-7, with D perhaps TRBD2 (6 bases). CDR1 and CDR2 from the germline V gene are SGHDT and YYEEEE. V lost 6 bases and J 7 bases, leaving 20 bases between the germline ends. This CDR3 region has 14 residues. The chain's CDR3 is CASTHSGGSKEQYF. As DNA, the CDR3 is TGTGCCAGCACCCATAGCGGTGGGTCTAAGGAGCAGTACTTC.

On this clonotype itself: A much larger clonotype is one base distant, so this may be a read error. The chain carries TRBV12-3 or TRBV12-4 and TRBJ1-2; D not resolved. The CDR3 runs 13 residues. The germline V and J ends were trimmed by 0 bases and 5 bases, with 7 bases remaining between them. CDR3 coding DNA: TGTGCCAGCAGTTTAGCGGCGAAATATGGCTACACCTTC. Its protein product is CASSLAAKYGYTF.

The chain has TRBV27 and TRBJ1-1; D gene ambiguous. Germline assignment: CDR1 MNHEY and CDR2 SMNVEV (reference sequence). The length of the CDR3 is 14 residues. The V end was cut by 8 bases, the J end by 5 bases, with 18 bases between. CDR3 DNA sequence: TGTGCCAGCCAGCCTCCGGGCCTATATACTGAAGCTTTCTTT. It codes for CASQPPGLYTEAFF.

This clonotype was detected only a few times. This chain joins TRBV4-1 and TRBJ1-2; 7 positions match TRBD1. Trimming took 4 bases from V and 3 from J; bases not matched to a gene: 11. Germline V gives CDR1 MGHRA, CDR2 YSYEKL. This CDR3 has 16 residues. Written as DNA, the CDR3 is TGCGCCAGCAGCCCCATGACGACAGGGACGGACTATGGCTACACCTTC. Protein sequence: CASSPMTTGTDYGYTF.

The CDR3 region has the DNA TGTGCCAGTAGTCCCTTGGCTGGGGAACAGCCCCAGCATTTT. It yields the protein CASSPLAGEQPQHF. The gene calls are TRBV19 and TRBJ1-5; D is unresolved. V lost 5 bases and J lost 7, with 15 bases in between. Germline CDR1 and CDR2: LNHDA and SQIVND (reference sequence). CDR3 length: 14 amino acids.

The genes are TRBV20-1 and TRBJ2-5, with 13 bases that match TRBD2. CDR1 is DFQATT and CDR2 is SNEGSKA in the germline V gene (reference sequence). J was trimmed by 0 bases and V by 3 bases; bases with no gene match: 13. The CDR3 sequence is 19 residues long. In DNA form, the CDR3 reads TGCAGTGCTAGTGGCGTTAGCGGGACTAGCGGGGTGAACCAAGAGACCCAGTACTTC. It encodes CSASGVSGTSGVNQETQYF.

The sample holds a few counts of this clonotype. The CDR3 here is CASSLGGPSDTQYF. CDR3 sequence (DNA): TGTGCCAGCAGTTTAGGGGGGCCCTCAGATACGCAGTATTTT. V and J are TRBV12-3 or TRBV12-4 and TRBJ2-3; D is possibly TRBD1 (6 bases). The length of the CDR3 is 14 residues. Trimming pared 1 base from V and 4 bases from J, leaving 9 bases between.

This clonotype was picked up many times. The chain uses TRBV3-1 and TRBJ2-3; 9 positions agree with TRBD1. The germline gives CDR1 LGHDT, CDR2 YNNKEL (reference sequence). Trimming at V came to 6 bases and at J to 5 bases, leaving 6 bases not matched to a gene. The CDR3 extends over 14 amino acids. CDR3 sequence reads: CASSRDREIDTQYF. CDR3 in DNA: TGTGCCAGCAGTCGGGACAGGGAGATAGATACGCAGTATTTT.

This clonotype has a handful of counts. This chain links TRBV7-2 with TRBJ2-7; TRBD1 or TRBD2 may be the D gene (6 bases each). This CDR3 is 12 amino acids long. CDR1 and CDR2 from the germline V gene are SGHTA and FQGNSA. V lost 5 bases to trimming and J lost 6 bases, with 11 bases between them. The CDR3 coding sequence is TGTGCCAGCAGCCGAGGAGGGGGCGAGCAGTACGTC. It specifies CASSRGGGEQYV.

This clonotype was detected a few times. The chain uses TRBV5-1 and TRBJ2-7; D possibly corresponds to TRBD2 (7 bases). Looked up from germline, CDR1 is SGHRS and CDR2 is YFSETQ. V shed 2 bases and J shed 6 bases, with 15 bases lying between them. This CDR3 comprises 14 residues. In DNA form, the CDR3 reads TGCGCCAGCAGCTTCTCGGGGGGCTTATTCGAGCAGTACTTC. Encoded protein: CASSFSGGLFEQYF. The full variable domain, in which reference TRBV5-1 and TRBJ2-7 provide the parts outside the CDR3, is KAGVTQTPRYLIKTRGQQVTLSCSPISGHRSVSWYQQTPGQGLQFLFEYFSETQRNKGNFPGRFSGRQFSNSRSEMNVSTLELGDSALYLCASSFSGGLFEQYFGPGTRLTVT.

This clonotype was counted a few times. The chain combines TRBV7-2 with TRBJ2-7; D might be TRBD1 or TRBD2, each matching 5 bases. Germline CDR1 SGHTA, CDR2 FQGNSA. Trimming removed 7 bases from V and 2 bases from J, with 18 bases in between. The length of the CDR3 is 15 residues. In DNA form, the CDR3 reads TGTGCCAGCACTCCGGGCTTGAGGGGCGCCTACGAGCAGTACTTC. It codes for CASTPGLRGAYEQYF.

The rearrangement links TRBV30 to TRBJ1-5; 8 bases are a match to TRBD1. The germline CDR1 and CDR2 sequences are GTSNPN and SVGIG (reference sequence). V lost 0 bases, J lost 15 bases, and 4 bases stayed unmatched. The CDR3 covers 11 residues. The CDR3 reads CAWSVGDRWHF. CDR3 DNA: TGTGCCTGGAGTGTGGGGGACAGGTGGCATTTT.

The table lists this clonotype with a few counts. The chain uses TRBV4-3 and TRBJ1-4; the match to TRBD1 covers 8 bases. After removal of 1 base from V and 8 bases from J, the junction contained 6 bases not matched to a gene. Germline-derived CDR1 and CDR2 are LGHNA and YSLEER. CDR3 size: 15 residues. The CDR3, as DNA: TGCGCCAGCAGCCAAGCAGGGGGCGCGGGGGAAAAACTGTTTTTT. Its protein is CASSQAGGAGEKLFF.

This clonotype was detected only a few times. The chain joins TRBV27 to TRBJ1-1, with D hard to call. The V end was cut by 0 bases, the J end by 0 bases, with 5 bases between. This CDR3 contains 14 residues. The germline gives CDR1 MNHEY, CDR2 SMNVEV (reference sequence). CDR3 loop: CASSLSHLNTEAFF. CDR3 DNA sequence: TGTGCCAGCAGTTTATCCCACCTGAACACTGAAGCTTTCTTT.

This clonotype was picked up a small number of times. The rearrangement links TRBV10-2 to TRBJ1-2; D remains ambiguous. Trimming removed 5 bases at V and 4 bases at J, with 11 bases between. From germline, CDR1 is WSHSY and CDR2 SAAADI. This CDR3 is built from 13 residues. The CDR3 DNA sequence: TGCGCCAGCAGTCCCATAGAAACCTATGGCTACACCTTC. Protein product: CASSPIETYGYTF.

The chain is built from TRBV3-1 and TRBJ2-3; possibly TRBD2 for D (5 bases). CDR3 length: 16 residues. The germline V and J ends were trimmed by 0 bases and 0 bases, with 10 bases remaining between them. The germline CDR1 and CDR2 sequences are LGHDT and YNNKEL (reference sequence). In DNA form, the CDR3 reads TGTGCCAGCAGCCAAGATGGACTTTGGAGCACAGATACGCAGTATTTT. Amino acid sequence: CASSQDGLWSTDTQYF.

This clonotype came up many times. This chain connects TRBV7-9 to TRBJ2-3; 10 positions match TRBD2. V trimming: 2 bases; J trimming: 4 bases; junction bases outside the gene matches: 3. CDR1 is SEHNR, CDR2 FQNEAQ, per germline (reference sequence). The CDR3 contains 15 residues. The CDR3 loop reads CASSLSSGGPDTQYF. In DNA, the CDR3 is TGTGCCAGCAGCTTATCTAGCGGGGGACCAGATACGCAGTATTTT.